Shown below are 17 T cell receptor beta chains from a single sample sequenced in a study of T cells in Graves' hyperthyroidism and ophthalmopathy. Researchers amplified the TCR beta CDR3 regions from RNA transcripts. Researchers ran a first-round RT-PCR on the TCR CDR3 using the HTBI primer set. A single record per CDR3 protein comes from TCRdb applying MiXCR to the multiplex PCR reads. Here the sample spans 200,000 to 250,000 distinct CDR3 sequences, less than 20% being singletons. The sequencing input was blood. The source of these receptors is a woman aged 18-29 years with Graves' ophthalmopathy.

This clonotype was detected many times. J is TRBJ1-5 and V is TRBV3-1; no firm D call. Germline CDR1 and CDR2: LGHDT and YNNKEL (reference sequence). This CDR3 contains 13 residues. V was trimmed by 4 bases and J by 5 bases, leaving 9 bases between them. CDR3 in amino acids: CASSLDRDQPQHF. Here the CDR3 DNA reads TGTGCCAGCAGCCTCGACCGAGATCAGCCCCAGCATTTT.

The J gene is TRBJ2-3, the V gene TRBV12-5; D is possibly TRBD2 (5 bases). Trimming pared 5 bases from V and 1 base from J, leaving 13 bases between. Germline assignment: CDR1 LGHNT and CDR2 FRNRAP. The CDR3 loop spans 15 amino acids. DNA for the CDR3: TGTGCTAGTGGTCTCCTTGGGGAGCGCACAGATACGCAGTATTTT. Its protein is CASGLLGERTDTQYF. The variable domain in full, with the rest retrieved from reference TRBV12-5 and TRBJ2-3, is DARVTQTPRHKVTEMGQEVTMRCQPILGHNTVFWYRQTMMQGLELLAYFRNRAPLDDSGMPKDRFSAEMPDATLATLKIQPSEPRDSAVYFCASGLLGERTDTQYFGPGTRLTVL.

This clonotype has a count of ten or more. This sequence joins TRBV12-3 or TRBV12-4 and TRBJ1-4; D call uncertain. V lost 1 base and J lost 8, with 17 bases in between. CDR3 length: 16 residues. Here the CDR3 DNA reads TGTGCCAGCAGTTTAGGAGAGACAAGGGCGGTCGAAAAACTGTTTTTT. Amino acids: CASSLGETRAVEKLFF.

This clonotype was counted many times. The chain uses TRBV5-6 and TRBJ1-1, with D perhaps matching TRBD1 (5 bases). Germline V gene data show CDR1 as SGHDT and CDR2 as YYEEEE. This CDR3 region has 12 residues. Trimming left V 2 bases short and J 7 bases short, with 9 bases between. CDR3 sequence: CASSFGQLEAFF. Here the CDR3 DNA reads TGTGCCAGCAGCTTCGGACAACTTGAAGCTTTCTTT.

This chain uses TRBV3-1 with TRBJ1-2; D might be TRBD1 (5 bases). The V end lost 4 bases, the J end lost 6 bases, and 18 bases lay between the germline ends. The CDR3 sequence is 15 residues long. Germline V gene lookup returns CDR1 LGHDT and CDR2 YNNKEL (reference sequence). CDR3 protein: CASSPTLSRGDGYTF. The CDR3 nucleotides read TGTGCCAGCAGCCCGACGCTCAGTAGAGGGGATGGCTACACCTTC.

This clonotype was seen at least ten times. The chain is built from TRBV6-1 and TRBJ2-1; 7 bases align to TRBD1. Trimming removed 10 bases from V and 3 bases from J; junction bases left unmatched: 3. CDR1 is MNHNS and CDR2 is SASEGT in the germline V gene. The CDR3 has 12 amino acids. The CDR3 region has the DNA TGTGCCACCTCAGGGGGCTACAATGAGCAGTTCTTC. Translation gives CATSGGYNEQFF.

With regard to this clonotype: This may stem from a read error, because a much larger clone lies one nucleotide away. This rearrangement joins TRBV7-9 to TRBJ1-1; unclear D gene. CDR1 SEHNR and CDR2 FQNEAQ come from the germline V gene (reference sequence). V lost 1 base to trimming and J lost 3 bases, with 9 bases between them. The CDR3 consists of 14 residues. This CDR3 reads CASSLGTADTEAFF. CDR3 DNA sequence: TGTGCCAGCAGCTTAGGTACAGCGGACACTGAAGCTTTCTTT.

The CDR3, as DNA: TGCAGTCCCCGAGTCTCAGACACTAACTATGGCTACACCTTC. Its translation is CSPRVSDTNYGYTF. The rearrangement joins TRBV20-1 to TRBJ1-2; D call uncertain. This CDR3 region has 14 residues. Trimming took 8 bases from V and 0 from J, leaving 16 bases between them. CDR1 DFQATT and CDR2 SNEGSKA come from the germline V gene (reference sequence).

This clonotype was seen at least ten times. The CDR3 bases are TGCGCCAGCAGCGAAAACAGGGTAGATGAGCAGTTCTTC. Its protein is CASSENRVDEQFF. The chain recombines TRBV10-1 with TRBJ2-1; tentative D call: TRBD1 (6 bases). CDR3 length: 13 residues. Germline-derived CDR1 and CDR2 are WNHNN and SYGVQD (reference sequence). Trimming cost V 6 bases and J 8 bases, with 14 bases left between them.

This clonotype was found many times. The chain combines TRBV28 with TRBJ2-1; D may match TRBD1 or TRBD2 (6 bases each). The CDR3 sequence is 17 residues long. Trimming took 7 bases from V and 5 from J, leaving 24 bases between them. The germline V gene has CDR1 MDHEN and CDR2 SYDVKM. The CDR3 DNA reads TGTGCCAGCACCCGTTACCGGGGGCAGAACGACAACAATGAGCAGTTCTTC. Protein: CASTRYRGQNDNNEQFF.

This clonotype has ten or more counts. The chain employs TRBV30 and TRBJ1-2; D possibly corresponds to TRBD1 (5 bases). Looked up from germline, CDR1 is GTSNPN and CDR2 is SVGIG (reference sequence). This CDR3 comprises 12 residues. V was cut by 1 base and J by 4 bases, with 7 bases left in between. CDR3 residues: CAWSAQGYGYTF. CDR3 sequence (DNA): TGTGCCTGGAGTGCCCAGGGCTATGGCTACACCTTC.

This clonotype was picked up a small number of times. CDR3 sequence reads: CASSLRLAGVLVSGETQYF. CDR3 DNA: TGTGCCAGTAGTCTCCGACTAGCGGGAGTATTGGTTTCCGGAGAGACCCAGTACTTC. The chain uses TRBV19 and TRBJ2-5; TRBD2 aligns across 12 bases. CDR3 length: 19 residues. Germline V CDR1 and CDR2: LNHDA, SQIVND (reference sequence). V shed 5 bases, J shed 4 bases, and the junction held 17 bases outside the gene matches.

The genes are TRBV19 and TRBJ1-2; 8 bases are shared with TRBD1. The CDR3 totals 17 residues. Germline loops: CDR1 LNHDA, CDR2 SQIVND (reference sequence). J lost 0 bases, V lost 5 bases, and 11 bases had no gene match. CDR3 bases: TGTGCCAGTAGTGGTCGAACCGGGACAGGAGCTAACTATGGCTACACCTTC. Encoded protein: CASSGRTGTGANYGYTF.

In this sample, this clonotype turned up many times. The chain employs TRBV7-6 and TRBJ2-1, with 11 bases matching TRBD2. Germline V gene data show CDR1 as SGHVS and CDR2 as FNYEAQ. V lost 1 base and J lost 7; bases outside the gene matches: 9. The CDR3 loop spans 17 amino acids. CDR3 coding DNA: TGTGCCAGCAGCTTAGGGGTAGCGGGAGGGCCAGTTAATGAGCAGTTCTTC. Its protein product is CASSLGVAGGPVNEQFF.

This chain's CDR3 is CASSQDGSYGNEKLFF. CDR3 in DNA: TGTGCCAGCAGCCAAGATGGTAGTTACGGAAATGAAAAACTGTTTTTT. The chain joins TRBV4-2 to TRBJ1-4; D unclear. CDR1 is LGHNA and CDR2 is YNFKEQ in the germline V gene. CDR3 size: 16 residues. V lost 0 bases, J lost 5 bases, and 13 bases lay in between.

Many counts were recorded for this clonotype. The chain couples TRBV3-1 to TRBJ2-3; no clear D gene. V was shortened by 0 bases and J by 0 bases, with 7 bases between the two germline ends. Germline CDR1 is LGHDT and CDR2 is YNNKEL (reference sequence). The CDR3 has 15 residues. CDR3 sequence (DNA): TGTGCCAGCAGCCAAGACTGGGGTAGCACAGATACGCAGTATTTT. It encodes CASSQDWGSTDTQYF.

The V call is TRBV20-1, the J call TRBJ2-3; 15 bases map to TRBD2. This CDR3 has 16 amino acids. The germline gives CDR1 DFQATT, CDR2 SNEGSKA (reference sequence). With 5 bases clipped from V and 4 bases from J, the junction kept 7 bases outside the gene matches. CDR3 nucleotides: TGCAGTGCTTCTGGGACTAGCGGGAGGAGGGCAGATACGCAGTATTTT. Encoded protein: CSASGTSGRRADTQYF.